This T cell receptor beta chain derives from a study of cytomegalovirus exposure and HLA in healthy donors. The PCR was carried out with 60 Vbeta primers and 13 Jbeta primers. Original processing notes: Counted up in a later analysis, unique TCR beta chains came to 65 million to 80 million, with around 12 million shared. The data were produced by immunoSEQ multiplex PCR, yet TCRdb's version contains in-frame clones alone and is incomplete. V and J calls plus clone size are reproduced from that table; the DNA served to infer D and trimming. The table has under 200,000 clones, 62% seen once. Germline V gene data show CDR1 as SGHTA and CDR2 as FQGNSA. Trimming removed 4 bases from V and 2 bases from J; junction bases left unmatched: 8. There are 15 residues in the CDR3.

The sequence came from a man aged 40-49 years in good health and CMV-seronegative. Sequenced input: PBMCs. The chain uses TRBV7-2 and TRBJ2-7, with 7 positions matching TRBD1. DNA of the CDR3: TGTGCCAGCAGCTCGGGACCGGGACAGACCTACGAGCAGTACTTC. Translating gives CASSSGPGQTYEQYF. Complete variable domain (other parts from reference TRBV7-2 and TRBJ2-7): GAGVSQSPSNKVTEKGKDVELRCDPISGHTALYWYRQSLGQGLEFLIYFQGNSAPDKSGLPSDRFSAERTGGSVSTLTIQRTQQEDSAVYLCASSSGPGQTYEQYFGPGTRLTVT.